This entry is about one TCR beta chain. Specified time point: blood 2 weeks post-SBRT. The sample's treatment: 15 Gy SBRT to primary tumor, nephrectomy 4 weeks later. Radiation-treated patients gave blood at baseline, week 2 and week 4. CDR1 is SGHTS, CDR2 YDEGEE, per germline. V gave up 0 bases and J gave up 4 bases, with 10 bases separating them. The CDR3 spans 14 residues. Using immunoSEQ multiplex PCR, the repertoire was profiled, and TCRdb retains in-frame clones only, with some absent. The profile shows about 120,000 clones, 65% to 85% of them singletons. These data come from a study of radiation and T cells in renal cell carcinoma. Study-wide background: Nephrectomy followed 15 Gy stereotactic body radiation by 4 weeks.

The starting material was blood, obtained from a patient whose treatment included radiotherapy and nephrectomy. The rearrangement joins TRBV5-8 to TRBJ1-2; weak D call: TRBD1 (5 bases). This clonotype was sampled from a man over 45 with renal cell carcinoma. CDR3 nucleotide sequence: TGTGCCAGCAGCTTGGAAAGGGGAGTCTATGGCTACACCTTC. Protein product: CASSLERGVYGYTF. The full variable domain, its missing parts supplied by reference TRBV5-8 and TRBJ1-2, is EAGVTQSPTHLIKTRGQQATLRCSPISGHTSVYWYQQALGLGLQFLLWYDEGEERNRGNFPPRFSGRQFPNYSSELNVNALELEDSALYLCASSLERGVYGYTFGSGTRLTVV.